This TCR beta chain was sequenced in a study of blood T cell repertoires in COVID-19. Overall study context: Acute and convalescent COVID-19 samples came from the United States, Italy and Spain. T cells, B-cell-depleted T cells, or PBMCs supplied cDNA or gDNA.

Cohorts were assigned according to the clinical history that participants reported. The CDR3 loop spans 16 amino acids. Germline values: CDR1 LNHDA, CDR2 SQIVND (reference sequence). The ends were cut back, 2 bases at V and 6 bases at J, with 17 bases in the middle. Per the original data handling: It was from reference gene primer amplification that nucleated cell counts were estimated. Generated by immunoSEQ multiplex PCR, the TCRdb table keeps only in-frame clones and is missing some. That table gives V, J and clone size, and the DNA gave D and trimming. The sample lists fewer than 250,000 clones, 86% seen once, with about 4.1% in the top ten.

The sample was PBMCs or T cells enriched from blood (not recorded which). The sequence came from a woman aged 40 to 50 with acute COVID-19. This chain links TRBV19 with TRBJ1-5; perhaps TRBD1 as D (6 bases). In DNA form, the CDR3 reads TGTGCCAGTAGTATACGGGGGGGCCAAGTAAGTCAGCCCCAGCATTTT. This sequence encodes CASSIRGGQVSQPQHF.